The subject of this entry is one T cell receptor (beta chain). The data were taken from a study of control samples from healthy donors and cancer patients. The assay was immunoSEQ multiplex PCR, and TCRdb's table has in-frame clones only and misses some. Of 400,000 to 500,000 clones in the sample, 75% to 95% were seen once. The sequenced sample consisted of PBMCs. The TCR comes from a man aged 35 to 55 with head and neck cancer.

The CDR3 reads CASSLERDSSEAFF. In DNA, the CDR3 is TGTGCCAGCAGCTTAGAAAGGGACAGCAGTGAAGCTTTCTTT. The rearrangement joins TRBV11-2 to TRBJ1-1; 7 bases are a match to TRBD1. J gave up 7 bases and V 0 bases, and 5 bases lay outside the gene matches. Germline loops: CDR1 SGHAT, CDR2 FQNNGV. The CDR3 spans 14 residues.